The 9 T cell receptor beta chains in this list originate from one sample, sequenced in a study of blood T cell repertoires in COVID-19 (dated by TCRdb to 2020 to 2021). Preparation of the library involved the immunoSEQ multiplex PCR assay. TCRdb carries this immuneACCESS record with in-frame sequences only. Its versions omit some clonotypes, under half of them owing to an unresolved V gene in the studies checked, with the rest unexplained. For this sample there are 97,000 or so clones; 90% appear just once. 4.5% to 5.5% of the sample is held by the ten biggest clonotypes. The specimen was peripheral blood. The receptors were sampled from a man aged 50-60 years with acute or convalescent COVID-19.

This chain uses TRBV9 with TRBJ2-2, with 7 bases lining up with TRBD2. Germline V gene data show CDR1 as SGDLS and CDR2 as YYNGEE. This CDR3 has 16 residues. V trimming: 1 base; J trimming: 4 bases; junction bases outside the gene matches: 7. This CDR3 reads CASSVLASGITGELFF. The DNA for the CDR3 is TGTGCCAGCAGCGTACTGGCTAGCGGAATCACCGGGGAGCTGTTTTTT.

The chain joins TRBV7-2 to TRBJ1-6, with 8 bases identical to TRBD1. J was trimmed by 14 bases and V by 6 bases; bases with no gene match: 9. In germline, CDR1 is SGHTA, CDR2 FQGNSA. CDR3 length equals 13 residues. The CDR3 sequence is CASSPMDRVALHF. The CDR3 DNA reads as TGTGCCAGCAGTCCAATGGACAGGGTCGCCCTCCACTTT. The full variable domain, completed using reference TRBV7-2 and TRBJ1-6, is GAGVSQSPSNKVTEKGKDVELRCDPISGHTALYWYRQSLGQGLEFLIYFQGNSAPDKSGLPSDRFSAERTGGSVSTLTIQRTQQEDSAVYLCASSPMDRVALHFGNGTRLTVT.

In DNA, the CDR3 is TGTGCCGGATCCCGGGGACAGATCTACAATGAGCAGTTCTTC. Encoded protein: CAGSRGQIYNEQFF. The genes are TRBV6-5 and TRBJ2-1; 7 bases line up with TRBD1. With 11 bases clipped from V and 3 bases from J, the junction kept 10 bases outside the gene matches. Germline V gene lookup returns CDR1 MNHEY and CDR2 SVGAGI. CDR3 length: 14 amino acids.

J is TRBJ2-2 and V is TRBV30; 11 positions agree with TRBD2. The V segment lost 5 bases and the J segment 4 bases; nucleotides outside the gene matches: 9. This CDR3 comprises 16 residues. The V gene's germline CDR1 is GTSNPN and CDR2 SVGIG (reference sequence). This CDR3 is CAWRTSGSIGTGELFF. CDR3 nucleotides: TGTGCCTGGCGCACTAGCGGGAGCATTGGCACCGGGGAGCTGTTTTTT.

The V call is TRBV6-5, the J call TRBJ2-1; no firm D call. Looked up from germline, CDR1 is MNHEY and CDR2 is SVGAGI. V lost 5 bases to trimming and J lost 8 bases, with 19 bases between them. The CDR3 spans 15 residues. Written as DNA, the CDR3 is TGTGCCAGCAGTCGAATGGTGGCTCGGGTAGATGAGCAGTTCTTC. This translates into CASSRMVARVDEQFF.

The J gene is TRBJ2-7, the V gene TRBV7-9; maybe TRBD2 (5 bases). There are 13 residues in the CDR3. The germline CDR1 and CDR2 sequences are SEHNR and FQNEAQ (reference sequence). Trimming pared 4 bases from V and 2 bases from J, leaving 9 bases between. CDR3: CASSSSGTYEQYF. DNA of the CDR3: TGTGCCAGCAGCTCTTCCGGGACCTACGAGCAGTACTTC.

The chain combines TRBV7-9 with TRBJ2-5; D possibly corresponds to TRBD1 (5 bases). Germline values: CDR1 SEHNR, CDR2 FQNEAQ (reference sequence). Trimming removed 4 bases from V and 1 base from J, with 13 bases in between. The CDR3 runs 15 residues. DNA of the CDR3: TGTGCCAGCAGCTCGTATGCAGGGATCCAAGAGACCCAGTACTTC. Its protein product is CASSSYAGIQETQYF.

This rearrangement joins TRBV25-1 to TRBJ2-7; no reliable D call. V lost 1 base and J lost 3, with 10 bases in between. The V gene's germline CDR1 is MGHDK and CDR2 SYGVNS. This CDR3 has 14 amino acids. In DNA, the CDR3 is TGTGCCAGCAGTGAATCCGGCGGAATCTACGAGCAGTACTTC. Translated, it gives CASSESGGIYEQYF.

The V and J genes are TRBV7-9 and TRBJ2-7; 10 nucleotides align to TRBD1. With 5 bases clipped from V and 3 bases from J, the junction kept 4 bases outside the gene matches. The CDR3 spans 14 residues. Per germline, CDR1 SEHNR and CDR2 FQNEAQ (reference sequence). The CDR3 spells CASSPRTGGYEQYF. The CDR3 region has the DNA TGTGCCAGCAGCCCCAGGACAGGGGGCTACGAGCAGTACTTC.